The 18 T cell receptor beta chains below all came from one sample that was sequenced in a study of technical replicates of blood from a few donors. Libraries were prepared by immunoSEQ multiplex PCR; TCRdb keeps only in-frame clonotypes and omits some of them. The top ten hold approximately 0.4% of the sample, which has under 80,000 clones, approximately 91% seen once. Sequenced: T cells isolated from PBMCs. These receptors originate from a human donor in good health. Some clones in this sample may be carry-over from other donors' samples.

This rearrangement joins TRBV5-1 to TRBJ2-7; no firm D call. Germline CDR1 SGHRS, CDR2 YFSETQ. V lost 0 bases to trimming and J lost 3 bases, with 10 bases between them. The CDR3 totals 14 residues. In DNA form, the CDR3 reads TGCGCCAGCAGCTTGGCATCACAGTTCTACGAGCAGTACTTC. This sequence encodes CASSLASQFYEQYF.

V and J are TRBV14 and TRBJ2-1; 8 nucleotides line up with TRBD2. Per the germline V gene, CDR1 is SGHDN and CDR2 is FVKESK. The ends lost 3 bases at V and 2 bases at J; junction bases unmatched: 3. The CDR3 loop spans 15 amino acids. The CDR3 region is CASSQTGGPYNEQFF. CDR3 DNA sequence: TGTGCCAGCAGCCAGACGGGAGGGCCCTACAATGAGCAGTTCTTC.

This clone was observed once. The chain combines TRBV11-3 with TRBJ2-1, with 7 bases fitting TRBD1. The J segment lost 3 bases and the V segment lost 6 bases, leaving 14 bases of the junction unmatched. The CDR3 has 17 amino acids. Germline V lookup: CDR1 SGHNT, CDR2 YENEEA. As DNA, the CDR3 is TGTGCCAGCAGTGCGACAGGGCCAACGCTTAACTACAATGAGCAGTTCTTC. Translating it yields CASSATGPTLNYNEQFF.

The CDR3 loop is CASSETGGRAKNIQYF. In DNA form, the CDR3 reads TGCGCCAGCAGCGAGACAGGGGGAAGGGCCAAAAACATTCAGTACTTC. This rearrangement joins TRBV5-1 to TRBJ2-4; 9 bases fit TRBD1. Germline loops: CDR1 SGHRS, CDR2 YFSETQ. The CDR3 is 16 amino acids. V gave up 4 bases and J gave up 1 base; unmatched junction bases: 6.

The genes are TRBV27 and TRBJ1-2, with D possibly TRBD1 on 5 matching bases. The CDR3 covers 13 residues. CDR1 is MNHEY and CDR2 is SMNVEV in the germline V gene (reference sequence). Trimming removed 2 bases at V and 7 bases at J, with 11 bases between. CDR3 amino acids: CASSLPGFGGYTF. The CDR3 region has the DNA TGTGCCAGCAGTTTACCAGGGTTCGGTGGCTACACCTTC.

The V call is TRBV11-2, the J call TRBJ2-7, with D perhaps TRBD2 (5 bases). Trimming removed 6 bases from V and 5 bases from J, with 14 bases in between. Germline CDR1 is SGHAT and CDR2 is FQNNGV. The CDR3 has 13 amino acids. The CDR3 DNA reads as TGTGCCAGCAGATCCACTAGTTTCCACGAGCAGTACTTC. Residues: CASRSTSFHEQYF.

This chain joins TRBV4-1 and TRBJ2-5; 7 bases are shared with TRBD1. CDR3 size: 16 residues. Germline loops: CDR1 MGHRA, CDR2 YSYEKL. Trimming took 1 base from V and 5 from J; bases not matched to a gene: 10. Here the CDR3 reads CASSQVGTAPGETQYF. CDR3 in DNA: TGCGCCAGCAGCCAAGTTGGGACAGCCCCCGGGGAGACCCAGTACTTC.

In its sample, this clone was seen a few times. The chain links TRBV30 to TRBJ1-1; possible D gene TRBD1, 6 bases. This CDR3 is built from 13 residues. With 3 bases removed from V and 3 bases from J, the gap between germline ends came to 11 bases. Germline assignment: CDR1 GTSNPN and CDR2 SVGIG (reference sequence). The DNA of the CDR3 is TGTGCCTGGAGACAGGGTGCTTACACTGAAGCTTTCTTT. As protein: CAWRQGAYTEAFF.

The CDR3 reads CASSLPERERDNEQFF. The CDR3 DNA reads TGTGCCAGTAGTCTACCTGAGCGGGAGAGAGACAATGAGCAGTTCTTC. The chain employs TRBV19 and TRBJ2-1, with TRBD2 identical over 8 bases. This CDR3 has 16 residues. Germline V gene lookup returns CDR1 LNHDA and CDR2 SQIVND (reference sequence). The trim removed 5 bases at V and 5 bases at J, leaving 11 bases unmatched.

The chain combines TRBV13 with TRBJ2-7; the match to TRBD1 covers 7 bases. The CDR3 spans 15 residues. From germline, CDR1 is PRHDT and CDR2 FYEKMQ (reference sequence). V lost 2 bases and J lost 3; bases outside the gene matches: 7. The CDR3 nucleotides read TGTGCCAGCAGCTTAAGGGACAGTCCCGTCTACGAGCAGTACTTC. It codes for CASSLRDSPVYEQYF. Together with reference TRBV13 and TRBJ2-7, the CDR3 gives the full variable domain: AAGVIQSPRHLIKEKRETATLKCYPIPRHDTVYWYQQGPGQDPQFLISFYEKMQSDKGSIPDRFSAQQFSDYHSELNMSSLELGDSALYFCASSLRDSPVYEQYFGPGTRLTVT.

J is TRBJ2-1 and V is TRBV4-3, with D possibly TRBD2 on 7 matching bases. The CDR3 runs 17 residues. V lost 1 base, J lost 2 bases, and 15 bases lay in between. Germline CDR1 reads LGHNA; CDR2 reads YSLEER. In nucleotides, the CDR3 is TGCGCCAGCAGCCAAGTGAATAGGGGGAGGGCCTACAATGAGCAGTTCTTC. Translating gives CASSQVNRGRAYNEQFF.

The chain is built from TRBV28 and TRBJ1-4; tentatively, D is TRBD1 (5 bases). This CDR3 spans 14 amino acids. Germline-derived CDR1 and CDR2 are MDHEN and SYDVKM. The V end lost 5 bases, the J end lost 7 bases, and 14 bases lay between the germline ends. CDR3 region: CASSPPGGSEKLFF. The CDR3 nucleotides read TGTGCCAGCAGTCCACCCGGGGGGTCTGAAAAACTGTTTTTT.

The chain links TRBV2 to TRBJ2-1; tentatively, D is TRBD2 (5 bases). V gave up 4 bases and J gave up 0 bases, with 13 bases separating them. Per the germline V gene, CDR1 is SNHLY and CDR2 is FYNNEI. There are 16 residues in the CDR3. The CDR3 spells CASSGLSVPSYNEQFF. For the CDR3, the DNA is TGTGCCAGCAGTGGCCTTAGCGTTCCCTCCTACAATGAGCAGTTCTTC.

The CDR3 protein is CASSLRDSRSYGYTF. CDR3 bases: TGTGCCAGCAGCTTGCGGGACAGTCGGTCCTATGGCTACACCTTC. The rearrangement joins TRBV7-8 to TRBJ1-2; TRBD1 agrees at 7 bases. Unmatched junction bases numbered 8, after V lost 3 bases and J lost 4 bases. The CDR3 spans 15 residues. The germline V gene has CDR1 SGHVS and CDR2 FQNEAQ.

This clone was detected once. V and J are TRBV11-3 and TRBJ2-1, with 9 nucleotides matching TRBD1. The CDR3 consists of 17 residues. The germline V gene encodes CDR1 SGHNT and CDR2 YENEEA. Losses at the gene ends were 4 bases for V and 5 bases for J; bases not matched to a gene: 12. CDR3 nucleotide sequence: TGTGCCAGCAGCTATAGCACGGTGGACAGGGGCAACAATGAGCAGTTCTTC. The encoded protein is CASSYSTVDRGNNEQFF.

The chain uses TRBV9 and TRBJ2-5; D is possibly TRBD1 (7 bases). Germline values: CDR1 SGDLS, CDR2 YYNGEE. The CDR3 consists of 15 residues. V was trimmed by 4 bases and J by 5 bases, leaving 18 bases between them. The CDR3 protein is CASSRTGRGDETQYF. The CDR3, as DNA: TGTGCCAGCAGCCGGACCGGCAGGGGGGACGAGACCCAGTACTTC.

As DNA, the CDR3 is TGTGCCAGCAGCCCTTGGGACATCTGGACCGGGGAGCTGTTTTTT. Amino acid sequence: CASSPWDIWTGELFF. V and J are TRBV7-6 and TRBJ2-2, with D tentatively TRBD1 (6 bases). The CDR3 is 15 residues long. V gave up 5 bases and J gave up 5 bases, with 15 bases separating them. Germline assignment: CDR1 SGHVS and CDR2 FNYEAQ.

The V gene is TRBV7-8, the J gene TRBJ1-2; D call uncertain. This CDR3 has 15 residues. In germline, CDR1 is SGHVS, CDR2 FQNEAQ. Between the trimmed V and J ends, which lost 5 bases and 8 bases, there was a span of 21 bases. The DNA for the CDR3 is TGTGCCAGCAGCCCCCTCCTAGGCAGCCCTCGGGGCTACACCTTC. Protein sequence: CASSPLLGSPRGYTF.